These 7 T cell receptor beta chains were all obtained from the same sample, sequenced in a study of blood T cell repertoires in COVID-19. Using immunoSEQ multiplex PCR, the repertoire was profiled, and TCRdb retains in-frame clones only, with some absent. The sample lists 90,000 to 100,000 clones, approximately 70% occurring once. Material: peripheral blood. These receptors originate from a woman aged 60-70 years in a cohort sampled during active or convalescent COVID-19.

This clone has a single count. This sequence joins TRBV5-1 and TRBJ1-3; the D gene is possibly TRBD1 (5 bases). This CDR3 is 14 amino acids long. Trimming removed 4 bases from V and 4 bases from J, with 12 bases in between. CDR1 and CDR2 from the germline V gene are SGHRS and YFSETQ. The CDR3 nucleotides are TGCGCCAGCAGCGGGGTAGGGGCCGGAAACACCATATATTTT. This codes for CASSGVGAGNTIYF.

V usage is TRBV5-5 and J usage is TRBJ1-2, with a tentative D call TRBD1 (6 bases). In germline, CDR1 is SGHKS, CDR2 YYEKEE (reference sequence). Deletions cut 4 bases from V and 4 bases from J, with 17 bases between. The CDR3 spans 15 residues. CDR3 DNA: TGTGCCAGCAGCCCCCTCCCGGGGGGCAGCTATGGCTACACCTTC. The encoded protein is CASSPLPGGSYGYTF. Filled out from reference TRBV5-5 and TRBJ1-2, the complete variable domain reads DAGVTQSPTHLIKTRGQQVTLRCSPISGHKSVSWYQQVLGQGPQFIFQYYEKEERGRGNFPDRFSARQFPNYSSELNVNALLLGDSALYLCASSPLPGGSYGYTFGSGTRLTVV.

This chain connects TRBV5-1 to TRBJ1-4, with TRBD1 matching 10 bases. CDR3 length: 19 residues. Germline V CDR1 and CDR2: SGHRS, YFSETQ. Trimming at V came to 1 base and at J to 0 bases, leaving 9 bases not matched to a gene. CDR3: CASSLSPTGGFATNEKLFF. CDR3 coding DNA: TGCGCCAGCAGCTTGTCCCCGACAGGGGGCTTTGCAACTAATGAAAAACTGTTTTTT.

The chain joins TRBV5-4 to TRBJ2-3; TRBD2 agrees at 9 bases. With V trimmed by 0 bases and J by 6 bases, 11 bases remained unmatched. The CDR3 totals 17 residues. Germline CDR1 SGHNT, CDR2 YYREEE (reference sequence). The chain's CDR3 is CASSLAERGAVGDTQYF. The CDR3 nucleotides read TGTGCCAGCAGCTTGGCCGAGCGGGGGGCCGTGGGCGATACGCAGTATTTT.

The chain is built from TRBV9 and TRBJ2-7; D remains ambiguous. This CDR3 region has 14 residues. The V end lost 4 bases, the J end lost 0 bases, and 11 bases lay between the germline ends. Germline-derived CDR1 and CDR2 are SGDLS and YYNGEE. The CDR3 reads CASSPNSYSYEQYF. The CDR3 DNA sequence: TGTGCCAGCAGCCCCAACTCCTACTCCTACGAGCAGTACTTC.

DNA of the CDR3: TGTGCCAGCAGCACCCGGGACAGCTTATTTAGCAATCAGCCCCAGCATTTT. Amino acid sequence: CASSTRDSLFSNQPQHF. The chain uses TRBV7-2 and TRBJ1-5, with TRBD1 matching over 7 bases. With 5 bases clipped from V and 0 bases from J, the junction kept 10 bases outside the gene matches. This CDR3 comprises 17 residues. From germline, CDR1 is SGHTA and CDR2 FQGNSA.

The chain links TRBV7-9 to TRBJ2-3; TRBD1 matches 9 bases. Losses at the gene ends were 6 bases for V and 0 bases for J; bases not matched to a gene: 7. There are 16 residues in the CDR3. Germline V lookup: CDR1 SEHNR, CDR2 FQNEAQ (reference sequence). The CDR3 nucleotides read TGTGCCAGCAGTTTCTGGGGACAGGGTAGCACAGATACGCAGTATTTT. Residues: CASSFWGQGSTDTQYF.